This TCR beta chain is drawn from a study of neurological immune-mediated disorders. It was by 5'RACE with 10-nucleotide random UMIs that the cDNA was made. TCRdb redid the calling of the 5' RACE reads with MiXCR, one entry per CDR3 protein. Here the sample spans tens of thousands of distinct CDR3 sequences, 10% being singletons. The germline gives CDR1 MGHDK, CDR2 SYGVNS. The CDR3 is made up of 16 amino acids. The V end was cut by 5 bases, the J end by 6 bases, with 19 bases between. Only a few counts were recorded for this clonotype. The chain is built from TRBV25-1 and TRBJ1-4, with D maybe TRBD1 (5 bases). Sequencing was carried out using PBMCs. The receptor's source is a man between 40 and 49 years old in good health. Here the CDR3 DNA reads TGTGCCAGCAGTTGGGGGGGGGATATCCGCGATGAAAAACTGTTTTTT. Translation: CASSWGGDIRDEKLFF.